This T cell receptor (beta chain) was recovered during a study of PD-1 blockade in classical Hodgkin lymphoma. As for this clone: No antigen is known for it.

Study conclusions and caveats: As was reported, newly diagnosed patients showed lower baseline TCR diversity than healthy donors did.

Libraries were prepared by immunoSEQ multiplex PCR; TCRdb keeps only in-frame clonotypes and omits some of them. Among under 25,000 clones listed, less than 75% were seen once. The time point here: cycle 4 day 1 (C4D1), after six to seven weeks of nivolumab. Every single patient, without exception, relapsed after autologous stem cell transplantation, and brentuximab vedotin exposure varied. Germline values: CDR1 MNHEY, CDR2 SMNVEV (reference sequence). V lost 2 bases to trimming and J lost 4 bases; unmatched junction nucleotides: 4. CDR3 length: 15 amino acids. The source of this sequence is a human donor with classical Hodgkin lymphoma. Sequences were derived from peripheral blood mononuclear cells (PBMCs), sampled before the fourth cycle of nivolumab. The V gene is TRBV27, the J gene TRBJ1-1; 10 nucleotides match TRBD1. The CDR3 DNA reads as TGTGCCAGCAGTTTAGGACAGGGGGTTGGCACTGAAGCTTTCTTT. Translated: CASSLGQGVGTEAFF.